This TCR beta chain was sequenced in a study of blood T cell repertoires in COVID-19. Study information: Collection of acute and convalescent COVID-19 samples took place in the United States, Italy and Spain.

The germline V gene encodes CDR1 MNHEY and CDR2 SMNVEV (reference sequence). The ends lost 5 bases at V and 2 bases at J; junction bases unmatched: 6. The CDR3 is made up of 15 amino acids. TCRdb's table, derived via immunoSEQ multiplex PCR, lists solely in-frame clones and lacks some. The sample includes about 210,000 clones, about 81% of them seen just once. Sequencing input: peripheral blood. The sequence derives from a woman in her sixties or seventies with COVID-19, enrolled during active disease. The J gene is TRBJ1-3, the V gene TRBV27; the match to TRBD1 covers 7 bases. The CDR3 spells CASSRQDRPGNTIYF. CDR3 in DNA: TGTGCCAGCAGTCGACAGGACAGGCCTGGAAACACCATATATTTT.